These 10 T cell receptor beta chains were sequenced from one sample in a study of blood T cell repertoires in COVID-19. Sequenced by immunoSEQ multiplex PCR; TCRdb stores in-frame clones only, minus some. Among about 200,000 clones listed, 75% to 90% were seen once. Material for sequencing was PBMCs or T cells enriched from blood (not recorded which). These receptor sequences come from a young woman who had been exposed to COVID-19.

V and J are TRBV18 and TRBJ1-4; D possibly corresponds to TRBD1 (6 bases). The CDR3 totals 17 residues. V was clipped by 4 bases and J by 6 bases, with 21 bases between them. Germline V lookup: CDR1 KGHSH, CDR2 LQKENI. CDR3 sequence reads: CASSHTLRLGADEKLFF. CDR3 nucleotide sequence: TGTGCCAGCTCACACACCCTCCGCCTGGGGGCCGATGAAAAACTGTTTTTT.

A single count supports this clone. The chain couples TRBV6-5 to TRBJ1-5, with unresolved D. V dropped 5 bases and J dropped 4 bases, with 15 bases sitting between them. CDR1 is MNHEY and CDR2 is SVGAGI in the germline V gene. The CDR3 totals 15 residues. CDR3 protein: CASSTTLGGNQPQHF. In nucleotides, the CDR3 is TGTGCCAGCAGTACGACTTTGGGCGGGAATCAGCCCCAGCATTTT.

J is TRBJ2-2 and V is TRBV9; possibly TRBD1 for D (6 bases). The V end lost 5 bases, the J end lost 4 bases, and 15 bases lay between the germline ends. The germline gives CDR1 SGDLS, CDR2 YYNGEE. The CDR3 runs 15 residues. The DNA for the CDR3 is TGTGCCAGCAGGGCCACAGGGAGAAGCACCGGGGAGCTGTTTTTT. Protein sequence: CASRATGRSTGELFF.

The chain carries TRBV2 and TRBJ2-2, with no clear D. Looked up from germline, CDR1 is SNHLY and CDR2 is FYNNEI. CDR3 length equals 12 residues. The germline V and J ends were trimmed by 7 bases and 6 bases, with 9 bases remaining between them. The CDR3 reads CASNTGPGELFF. CDR3 sequence (DNA): TGTGCCAGCAACACTGGGCCCGGGGAGCTGTTTTTT. Combining the CDR3 with reference TRBV2 and TRBJ2-2 gives the whole variable domain EPEVTQTPSHQVTQMGQEVILRCVPISNHLYFYWYRQILGQKVEFLVSFYNNEISEKSEIFDDQFSVERPDGSNFTLKIRSTKLEDSAMYFCASNTGPGELFFGEGSRLTVL.

This clone was recorded a few times. The chain employs TRBV7-8 and TRBJ1-4, with D uncertain. V lost 5 bases and J lost 6, with 13 bases in between. This CDR3 has 14 residues. Germline-derived CDR1 and CDR2 are SGHVS and FQNEAQ. The CDR3 here is CASSPQWLHEKLFF. As DNA, the CDR3 is TGTGCCAGCAGCCCCCAGTGGCTGCATGAAAAACTGTTTTTT.

The genes are TRBV5-1 and TRBJ2-1; 12 bases match TRBD2. Germline CDR1 and CDR2: SGHRS and YFSETQ. CDR3 length: 14 residues. V shed 3 bases and J 10 bases; nucleotides not matched to a gene: 5. CDR3 nucleotides: TGCGCCAGCAGCTCGCGGACTAGCGGGGAGGAGCAGTTCTTC. It encodes CASSSRTSGEEQFF.

The rearrangement uses TRBV10-3 and TRBJ1-5; 9 bases match TRBD1. In germline, CDR1 is ENHRY, CDR2 SYGVKD. V dropped 3 bases and J dropped 5; count of bases not matched to a gene: 5. The CDR3 loop spans 15 amino acids. CDR3 coding DNA: TGTGCCATCAGTGATTTGGGGGACAGGGATCAGCCCCAGCATTTT. It encodes CAISDLGDRDQPQHF.

This chain uses TRBV9 with TRBJ2-1, with 7 bases identical to TRBD2. Germline V gene lookup returns CDR1 SGDLS and CDR2 YYNGEE. The trim removed 1 base at V and 5 bases at J, leaving 6 bases unmatched. The CDR3 is made up of 15 amino acids. CDR3 amino acids: CASSVRTGGNNEQFF. The CDR3 DNA reads TGTGCCAGCAGCGTACGAACGGGGGGTAACAATGAGCAGTTCTTC. The full variable domain, completed using reference TRBV9 and TRBJ2-1, is DSGVTQTPKHLITATGQRVTLRCSPRSGDLSVYWYQQSLDQGLQFLIQYYNGEERAKGNILERFSAQQFPDLHSELNLSSLELGDSALYFCASSVRTGGNNEQFFGPGTRLTVL.

The V gene is TRBV9, the J gene TRBJ2-7; TRBD1 agrees at 8 bases. This CDR3 has 14 amino acids. J lost 3 bases, V lost 0 bases, and 2 bases had no gene match. Germline V gene data show CDR1 as SGDLS and CDR2 as YYNGEE. The CDR3 nucleotides are TGTGCCAGCAGCGTAGATGGGACAGGCTACGAGCAGTACTTC. Amino acid sequence: CASSVDGTGYEQYF. Full variable domain (rest looked up from reference TRBV9 and TRBJ2-7): DSGVTQTPKHLITATGQRVTLRCSPRSGDLSVYWYQQSLDQGLQFLIQYYNGEERAKGNILERFSAQQFPDLHSELNLSSLELGDSALYFCASSVDGTGYEQYFGPGTRLTVT.

The rearrangement joins TRBV11-2 to TRBJ1-6, with TRBD1 matching over 9 bases. The germline V gene encodes CDR1 SGHAT and CDR2 FQNNGV. CDR3 size: 15 residues. Trimming at V came to 5 bases and at J to 7 bases, leaving 6 bases not matched to a gene. CDR3 DNA: TGTGCCAGCAGCCGTGGGGACAGGGCAAATTCACCCCTCCACTTT. It translates to CASSRGDRANSPLHF.